The TCR beta chain under discussion was sequenced for a study of control samples from healthy donors and cancer patients. Germline CDR1 SQVTM, CDR2 ANQGSEA. V lost 4 bases and J 2 bases, leaving 13 bases between the germline ends. The CDR3 has 14 residues. The protocol was immunoSEQ multiplex PCR, while the TCRdb copy is restricted to in-frame clones and leaves out a portion. The sample lists some 210,000 clones, about 91% occurring once. Sequences were obtained from blood. The chain joins TRBV29-1 to TRBJ2-3; a weak D match, TRBD1 (5 bases). This clonotype was sampled from a man aged 30-40 years in good health. CDR3 in amino acids: CSVVARGFTDTQYF. The CDR3 DNA reads TGCAGCGTTGTGGCTAGGGGTTTCACAGATACGCAGTATTTT.